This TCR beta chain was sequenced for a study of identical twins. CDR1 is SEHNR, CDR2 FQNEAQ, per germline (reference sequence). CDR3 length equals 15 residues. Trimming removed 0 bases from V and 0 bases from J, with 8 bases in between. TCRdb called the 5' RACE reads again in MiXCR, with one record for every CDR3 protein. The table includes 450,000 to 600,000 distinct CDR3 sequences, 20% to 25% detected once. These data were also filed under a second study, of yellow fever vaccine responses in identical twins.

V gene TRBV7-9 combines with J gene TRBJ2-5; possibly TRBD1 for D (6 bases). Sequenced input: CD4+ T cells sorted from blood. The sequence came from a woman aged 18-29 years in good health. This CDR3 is CASSLAGTNQETQYF. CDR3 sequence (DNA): TGTGCCAGCAGCTTAGCCGGGACAAACCAAGAGACCCAGTACTTC.